This T cell receptor (beta chain) was sequenced in a study of blood T cell repertoires in COVID-19. Study overall: Acute and convalescent COVID-19 specimens originated in the United States, Italy and Spain. The analysed material was cDNA or gDNA that came from T cells, B-cell-depleted T cells, or PBMCs.

The germline V gene has CDR1 SGHRS and CDR2 YFSETQ. Unmatched junction bases numbered 12, after V lost 0 bases and J lost 4 bases. This CDR3 region has 17 residues. Original handling: Researchers report that nucleated cell counts were estimated from reference gene primer amplification. Sequencing used immunoSEQ multiplex PCR; TCRdb keeps in-frame clones, though not all of them. V and J calls and clone size are copied from that table; D and trimming were computed from the DNA. This sample yields under 250,000 clones, of which around 82% are seen a single time; just over 8.5% belongs to the top ten. The source material was peripheral blood. The receptor's source is a man aged 35 to 55 with active or convalescent COVID-19. The chain carries TRBV5-1 and TRBJ2-5; TRBD1 matches at 7 bases. The CDR3 DNA reads as TGCGCCAGCAGCTTGGGGACAGGAGCCTCTAGCTCAGAGACCCAGTACTTC. This translates into CASSLGTGASSSETQYF.